This paragraph reports one T cell receptor (beta chain). In the original workflow: Estimation of nucleated cell counts relied on the amplification of reference gene primers. The method was immunoSEQ multiplex PCR; TCRdb's version includes in-frame clones alone and lacks a portion of them. For V, J and clone size, that table is used; D and trimming come from the DNA. The data show tens of thousands of clones, about 83% seen once. V was clipped by 5 bases and J by 3 bases; unmatched bases: 1. Germline V lookup: CDR1 MNHEY, CDR2 SVGAGI. The CDR3 has 12 residues. The data belong to a study of blood T cell repertoires in COVID-19. Turning to the study itself: Samples of COVID-19 (acute and convalescent) were obtained from the United States, Italy and Spain. PBMCs, B-cell-depleted T cells, or T cells were the source of the cDNA or gDNA that made up the material.

The sequencing sample was made of peripheral blood. The sequence was obtained from a man aged 55 to 70 with acute or convalescent COVID-19. The J gene is TRBJ2-7, the V gene TRBV6-5; 7 positions agree with TRBD2. CDR3 in DNA: TGTGCCAGCAGTAGGGACTACTACGAGCAGTACTTC. Its translation is CASSRDYYEQYF.